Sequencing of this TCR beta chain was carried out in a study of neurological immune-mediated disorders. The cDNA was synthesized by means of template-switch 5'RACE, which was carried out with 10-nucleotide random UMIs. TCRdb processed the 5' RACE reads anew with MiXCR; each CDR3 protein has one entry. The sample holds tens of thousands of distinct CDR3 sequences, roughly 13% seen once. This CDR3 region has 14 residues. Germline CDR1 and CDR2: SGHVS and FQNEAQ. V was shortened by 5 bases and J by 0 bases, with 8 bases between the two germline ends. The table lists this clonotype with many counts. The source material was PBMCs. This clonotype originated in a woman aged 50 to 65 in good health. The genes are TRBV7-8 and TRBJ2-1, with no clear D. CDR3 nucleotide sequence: TGTGCCAGCAGCCCCTATAGCTCCTACAATGAGCAGTTCTTC. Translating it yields CASSPYSSYNEQFF.